This passage covers 15 T cell receptor beta chains from one sample sequenced in a study of blood T cell repertoires in COVID-19. Clones were sequenced by immunoSEQ multiplex PCR, and TCRdb holds only the in-frame ones, with some missing. This sample has 140,000 to 150,000 clones; approximately 88% occur once, and the top ten carry 1.5% to 2%. Sequenced sample: peripheral blood. The receptors originated from a woman aged 50 to 65 with acute or convalescent COVID-19.

J is TRBJ1-2 and V is TRBV12-3 or TRBV12-4; D is ambiguous. The CDR3 has 12 amino acids. Trimming took 3 bases from V and 11 from J, leaving 13 bases between them. Written as DNA, the CDR3 is TGTGCCAGCAGTTTGCACAGCGGTTGGTACACCTTC. It yields the protein CASSLHSGWYTF.

The chain has TRBV29-1 and TRBJ1-2, with D possibly TRBD1 on 5 matching bases. The germline V gene has CDR1 SQVTM and CDR2 ANQGSEA. This CDR3 comprises 16 residues. V was trimmed by 7 bases and J by 3 bases, leaving 24 bases between them. This CDR3 reads CSAAGNPSRVDYGYTF. CDR3 nucleotides: TGCAGCGCAGCAGGGAATCCGTCGCGTGTTGACTATGGCTACACCTTC. Drawing the rest from reference TRBV29-1 and TRBJ1-2, the complete variable domain is SAVISQKPSRDICQRGTSLTIQCQVDSQVTMMFWYRQQPGQSLTLIATANQGSEATYESGFVIDKFPISRPNLTFSTLTVSNMSPEDSSIYLCSAAGNPSRVDYGYTFGSGTRLTVV.

Written as DNA, the CDR3 is TGTGCCATCAGTTCACAGGGCCTCGACACTGAAGCTTTCTTT. This sequence encodes CAISSQGLDTEAFF. The chain joins TRBV10-3 to TRBJ1-1, with D maybe TRBD1 (6 bases). This CDR3 has 14 amino acids. CDR1 is ENHRY, CDR2 SYGVKD, per germline. V was trimmed by 5 bases and J by 3 bases, leaving 13 bases between them.

Only a few counts were recorded for this clone. The chain joins TRBV19 to TRBJ1-2; 7 nucleotides line up with TRBD1. Trimming cost V 2 bases and J 6 bases; bases outside gene matches: 9. The CDR3 loop spans 15 amino acids. Germline-derived CDR1 and CDR2 are LNHDA and SQIVND (reference sequence). This CDR3 reads CASSIMTGYGDGYTF. CDR3 in DNA: TGTGCCAGTAGTATAATGACAGGGTACGGGGATGGCTACACCTTC.

This sequence joins TRBV2 and TRBJ1-5; a possible D gene is TRBD1 (5 bases). This CDR3 region has 17 residues. The V gene's germline CDR1 is SNHLY and CDR2 FYNNEI. Trimming took 6 bases from V and 2 from J, leaving 20 bases between them. The CDR3 reads CASSMGLSGGGNQPQHF. The DNA of the CDR3 is TGTGCCAGCAGCATGGGGCTGTCAGGAGGGGGCAATCAGCCCCAGCATTTT.

V is TRBV2 and J is TRBJ1-5, with D maybe TRBD1 (5 bases). Trimming left V 6 bases short and J 3 bases short, with 12 bases between. Germline V gene data show CDR1 as SNHLY and CDR2 as FYNNEI. This CDR3 has 14 amino acids. Written as DNA, the CDR3 is TGTGCCAGCAGGGAATGGGGCTTCAATCAGCCCCAGCATTTT. Translation: CASREWGFNQPQHF.

The chain uses TRBV6-2 or TRBV6-3 and TRBJ2-7; D is unclear. Germline CDR1 reads MNHEY; CDR2 reads SVGEGT. Deletions cut 5 bases from V and 0 bases from J, with 11 bases between. CDR3 size: 14 residues. CDR3 residues: CASSPVGHSYEQYF. The CDR3 DNA reads as TGTGCCAGCAGTCCCGTTGGGCACTCCTACGAGCAGTACTTC.

The J gene is TRBJ1-2, the V gene TRBV3-1 (or the pseudogene TRBV3-2), with 9 bases identical to TRBD1. J lost 8 bases, V lost 0 bases, and 4 bases had no gene match. Germline V CDR1 and CDR2: LGHDT, YNNKEL (reference sequence). The CDR3 has 14 amino acids. CDR3 DNA: TGTGCCAGCAGCCAAGAAGGGACAGGGAGAGGCTACACCTTC. As protein: CASSQEGTGRGYTF.

The rearrangement uses TRBV29-1 and TRBJ2-2; TRBD2 is a possible D gene (6 bases). CDR3 length: 13 amino acids. The V gene's germline CDR1 is SQVTM and CDR2 ANQGSEA. Trimming shortened V by 0 bases and J by 7 bases, and 9 bases separated the two germline ends. CDR3 in amino acids: CSVEEREVGELFF. The CDR3 DNA sequence: TGCAGCGTTGAAGAAAGGGAGGTCGGGGAGCTGTTTTTT.

The CDR3 nucleotides are TGTGCCAGCAGCGGGGTGTGGGGGCGGTCAGATACGCAGTATTTT. Translation gives CASSGVWGRSDTQYF. This chain uses TRBV5-4 with TRBJ2-3; a possible D gene is TRBD1 (6 bases). Germline CDR1 and CDR2: SGHNT and YYREEE (reference sequence). This CDR3 contains 15 residues. The germline V and J ends were trimmed by 4 bases and 4 bases, with 16 bases remaining between them.

This rearrangement joins TRBV28 to TRBJ2-7; TRBD1 matches at 8 bases. The CDR3 spans 14 residues. Per germline, CDR1 MDHEN and CDR2 SYDVKM. V lost 1 base and J lost 6; bases outside the gene matches: 5. This CDR3 is CASSLLGQAPEQYF. The CDR3 DNA reads TGTGCCAGCAGTTTATTGGGACAGGCCCCCGAGCAGTACTTC.

This chain connects TRBV2 to TRBJ1-6; D is possibly TRBD1 (6 bases). The CDR3 runs to 15 residues. Deletions cut 6 bases from V and 5 bases from J, with 14 bases between. CDR1 and CDR2 from the germline V gene are SNHLY and FYNNEI. As DNA, the CDR3 is TGTGCCAGCAGCTGGGGGCGGGTGAATAATTCACCCCTCCACTTT. Its protein is CASSWGRVNNSPLHF.

The chain carries TRBV24-1 and TRBJ2-1; no clear D. The germline CDR1 and CDR2 sequences are KGHDR and SFDVKD. The ends were cut back, 5 bases at V and 9 bases at J, with 13 bases in the middle. The CDR3 covers 13 residues. The CDR3 DNA reads as TGTGCCACCAGTGTGGGCAGGTATAGTGAGCAGTTCTTC. It codes for CATSVGRYSEQFF.

The V call is TRBV12-3 or TRBV12-4, the J call TRBJ1-1; D not certain. The V and J ends lost 4 bases and 8 bases respectively, with 8 bases between them. The CDR3 loop spans 11 amino acids. The CDR3 region has the DNA TGTGCCAGCAGTTACGGTAGCGAAGCTTTCTTT. It specifies CASSYGSEAFF.

The chain has TRBV10-3 and TRBJ2-7; 10 nucleotides agree with TRBD1. Germline V CDR1 and CDR2: ENHRY, SYGVKD. The J segment lost 4 bases and the V segment lost 10 bases, leaving 4 bases of the junction unmatched. The length of the CDR3 is 12 residues. The CDR3 sequence: CATGTGVYEQYF. The CDR3 DNA reads as TGTGCCACCGGGACAGGGGTGTACGAGCAGTACTTC.